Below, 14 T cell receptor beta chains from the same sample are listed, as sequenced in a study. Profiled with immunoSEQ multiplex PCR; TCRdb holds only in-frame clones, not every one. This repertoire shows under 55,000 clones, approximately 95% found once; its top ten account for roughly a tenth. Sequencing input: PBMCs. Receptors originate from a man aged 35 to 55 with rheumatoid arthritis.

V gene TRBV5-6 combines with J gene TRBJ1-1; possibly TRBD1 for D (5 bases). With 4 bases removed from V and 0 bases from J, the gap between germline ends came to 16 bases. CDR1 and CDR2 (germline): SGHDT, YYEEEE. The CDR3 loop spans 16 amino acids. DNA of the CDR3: TGTGCCAGCAGCCCGGGGGGGTCCATAATGAACACTGAAGCTTTCTTT. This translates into CASSPGGSIMNTEAFF. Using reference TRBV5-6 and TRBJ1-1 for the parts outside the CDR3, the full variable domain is DAGVTQSPTHLIKTRGQQVTLRCSPKSGHDTVSWYQQALGQGPQFIFQYYEEEERQRGNFPDRFSGHQFPNYSSELNVNALLLGDSALYLCASSPGGSIMNTEAFFGQGTRLTVV.

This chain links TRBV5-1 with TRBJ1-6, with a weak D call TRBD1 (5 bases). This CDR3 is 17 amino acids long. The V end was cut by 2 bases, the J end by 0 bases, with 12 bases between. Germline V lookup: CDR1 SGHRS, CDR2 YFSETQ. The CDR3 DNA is TGCGCCAGCAGCTTAAACGACAGAAGCTCCTATAATTCACCCCTCCACTTT. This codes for CASSLNDRSSYNSPLHF.

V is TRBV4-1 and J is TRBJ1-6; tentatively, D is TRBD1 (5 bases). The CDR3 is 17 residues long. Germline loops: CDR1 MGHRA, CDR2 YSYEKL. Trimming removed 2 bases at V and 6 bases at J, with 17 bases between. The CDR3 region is CASSQPTQGMLNSPLHF. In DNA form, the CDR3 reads TGCGCCAGCAGCCAACCCACCCAGGGAATGCTTAATTCACCCCTCCACTTT.

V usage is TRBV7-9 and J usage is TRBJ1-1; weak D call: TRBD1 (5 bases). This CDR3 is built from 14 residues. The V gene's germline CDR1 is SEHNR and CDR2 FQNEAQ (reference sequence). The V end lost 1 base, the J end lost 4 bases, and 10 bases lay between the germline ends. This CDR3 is CASSLGGVVTEAFF. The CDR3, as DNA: TGTGCCAGCAGCTTAGGGGGGGTTGTCACTGAAGCTTTCTTT. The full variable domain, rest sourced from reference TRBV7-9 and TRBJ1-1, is DTGVSQNPRHKITKRGQNVTFRCDPISEHNRLYWYRQTLGQGPEFLTYFQNEAQLEKSRLLSDRFSAERPKGSFSTLEIQRTEQGDSAMYLCASSLGGVVTEAFFGQGTRLTVV.

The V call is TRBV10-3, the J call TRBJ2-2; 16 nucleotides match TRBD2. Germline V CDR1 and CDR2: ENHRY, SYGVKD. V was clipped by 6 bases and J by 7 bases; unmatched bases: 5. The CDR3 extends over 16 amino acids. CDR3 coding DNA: TGTGCCATCAGCGGGACTAGCGGGGGGGCTTTCGGGGAGCTGTTTTTT. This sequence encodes CAISGTSGGAFGELFF.

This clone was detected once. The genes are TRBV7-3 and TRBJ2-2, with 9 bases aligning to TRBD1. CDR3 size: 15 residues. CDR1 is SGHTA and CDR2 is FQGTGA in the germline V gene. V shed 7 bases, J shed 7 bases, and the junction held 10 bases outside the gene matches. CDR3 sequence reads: CASKGQGLVGGELFF. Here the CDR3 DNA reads TGTGCCAGCAAGGGACAGGGTCTTGTAGGCGGGGAGCTGTTTTTT.

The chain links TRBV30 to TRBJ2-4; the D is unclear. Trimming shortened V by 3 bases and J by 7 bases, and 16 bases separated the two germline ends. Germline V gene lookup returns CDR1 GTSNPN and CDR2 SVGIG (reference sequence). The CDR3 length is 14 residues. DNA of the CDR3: TGTGCCTGGAGCCCGAGGCGCGGACCGAACATTCAGTACTTC. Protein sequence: CAWSPRRGPNIQYF. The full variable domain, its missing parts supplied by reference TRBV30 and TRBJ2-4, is SQTIHQWPATLVQPVGSPLSLECTVEGTSNPNLYWYRQAAGRGLQLLFYSVGIGQISSEVPQNLSASRPQDRQFILSSKKLLLSDSGFYLCAWSPRRGPNIQYFGAGTRLSVL.

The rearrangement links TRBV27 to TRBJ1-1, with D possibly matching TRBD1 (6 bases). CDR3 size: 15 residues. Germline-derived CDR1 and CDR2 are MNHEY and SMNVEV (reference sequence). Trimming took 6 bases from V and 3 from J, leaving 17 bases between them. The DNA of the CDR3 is TGTGCCAGCAGAAACCCCGGGGGCCGATACACTGAAGCTTTCTTT. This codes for CASRNPGGRYTEAFF.

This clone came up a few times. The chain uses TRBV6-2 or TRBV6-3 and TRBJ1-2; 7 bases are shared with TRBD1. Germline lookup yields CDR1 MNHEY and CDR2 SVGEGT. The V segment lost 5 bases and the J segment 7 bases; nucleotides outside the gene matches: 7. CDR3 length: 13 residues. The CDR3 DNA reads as TGTGCCAGCAGTCCGGACAGGATGCGTGGCTACACCTTC. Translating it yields CASSPDRMRGYTF.

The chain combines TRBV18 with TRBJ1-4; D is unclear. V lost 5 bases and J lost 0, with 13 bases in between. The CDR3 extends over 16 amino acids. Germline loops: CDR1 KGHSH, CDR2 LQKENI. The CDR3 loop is CASSLRTVATNEKLFF. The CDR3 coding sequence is TGTGCCAGCTCATTAAGGACCGTTGCAACTAATGAAAAACTGTTTTTT.

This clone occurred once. CDR3 residues: CASSNRVGDTEAFF. CDR3 nucleotide sequence: TGTGCCAGTAGTAACAGGGTGGGCGACACTGAAGCTTTCTTT. The V and J genes are TRBV19 and TRBJ1-1, with D tentatively TRBD1 (6 bases). The V and J ends lost 4 bases and 3 bases respectively, with 12 bases between them. The CDR3 totals 14 residues. Germline V gene data show CDR1 as LNHDA and CDR2 as SQIVND (reference sequence).

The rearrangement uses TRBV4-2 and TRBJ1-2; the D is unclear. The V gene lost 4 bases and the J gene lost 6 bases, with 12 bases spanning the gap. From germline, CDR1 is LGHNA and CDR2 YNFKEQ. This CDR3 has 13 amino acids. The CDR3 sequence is CASSPRQHDGYTF. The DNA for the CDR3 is TGTGCCAGCAGCCCGCGGCAACACGATGGCTACACCTTC.

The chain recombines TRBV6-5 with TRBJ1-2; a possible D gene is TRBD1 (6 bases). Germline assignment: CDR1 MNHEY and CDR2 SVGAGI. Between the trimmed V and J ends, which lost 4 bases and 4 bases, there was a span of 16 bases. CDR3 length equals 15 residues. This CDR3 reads CASSLNRESLYGYTF. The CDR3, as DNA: TGTGCCAGCAGTTTAAACAGGGAATCCCTCTATGGCTACACCTTC.

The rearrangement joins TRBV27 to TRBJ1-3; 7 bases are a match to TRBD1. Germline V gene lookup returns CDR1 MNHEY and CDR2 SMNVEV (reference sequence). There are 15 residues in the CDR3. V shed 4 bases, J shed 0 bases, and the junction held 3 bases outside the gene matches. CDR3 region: CASSSTGSSGNTIYF. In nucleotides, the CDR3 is TGTGCCAGCAGTTCGACAGGGAGCTCTGGAAACACCATATATTTT.